Below are 2 T cell receptor beta chains sequenced from a single sample in a study of shared clonotypes between healthy human individuals. The repertoire was sequenced with immunoSEQ multiplex PCR; TCRdb's copy has only in-frame clones and lacks some. The sample lists 1,500,000 or so clones; around 97% were seen once. Sequenced material: naive CD4+ T cells sorted from blood. Subset noted: CD45RA+ positively selected. These receptors all come from a man under 40 in good health.

The chain has TRBV19 and TRBJ1-5; D unclear. This CDR3 region has 16 residues. Germline V gene data show CDR1 as LNHDA and CDR2 as SQIVND (reference sequence). Trimming removed 5 bases at V and 0 bases at J, with 14 bases between. CDR3 DNA: TGTGCCAGTAGTCCCCAGCGGGCATATAGCAATCAGCCCCAGCATTTT. It codes for CASSPQRAYSNQPQHF.

The gene calls are TRBV11-2 and TRBJ1-2; D is ambiguous. The CDR3 is made up of 13 amino acids. Germline V lookup: CDR1 SGHAT, CDR2 FQNNGV. The V and J ends lost 0 bases and 4 bases respectively, with 6 bases between them. The chain's CDR3 is CASSLEASYGYTF. The CDR3 region has the DNA TGTGCCAGCAGCTTAGAGGCCAGCTATGGCTACACCTTC.